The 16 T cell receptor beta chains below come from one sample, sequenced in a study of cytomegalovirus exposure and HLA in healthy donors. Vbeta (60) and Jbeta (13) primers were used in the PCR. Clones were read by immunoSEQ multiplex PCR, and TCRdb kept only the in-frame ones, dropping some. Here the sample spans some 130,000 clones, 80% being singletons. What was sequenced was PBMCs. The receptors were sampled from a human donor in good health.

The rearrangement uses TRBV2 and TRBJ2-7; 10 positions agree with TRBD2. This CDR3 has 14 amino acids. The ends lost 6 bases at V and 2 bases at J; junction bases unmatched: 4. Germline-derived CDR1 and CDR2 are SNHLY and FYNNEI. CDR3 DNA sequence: TGTGCCAGCAGCGGACTAGCGGTGCCCTACGAGCAGTACTTC. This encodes CASSGLAVPYEQYF.

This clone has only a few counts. CDR3 in amino acids: CASSQGGLAGDEQYF. CDR3 DNA sequence: TGCGCCAGCAGCCAAGGGGGACTAGCGGGGGACGAGCAGTACTTC. The chain has TRBV4-1 and TRBJ2-7; TRBD2 matches 14 bases. J gave up 5 bases and V 1 base, and 1 base lay outside the gene matches. There are 15 residues in the CDR3. Per germline, CDR1 MGHRA and CDR2 YSYEKL.

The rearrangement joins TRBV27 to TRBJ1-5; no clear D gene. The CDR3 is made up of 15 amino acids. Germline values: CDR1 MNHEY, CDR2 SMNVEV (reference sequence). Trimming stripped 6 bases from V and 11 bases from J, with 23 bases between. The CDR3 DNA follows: TGTGCCAGCAGCGTCAGTGGAGGTTCGCTGGTGTCCCAGCATTTT. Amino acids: CASSVSGGSLVSQHF.

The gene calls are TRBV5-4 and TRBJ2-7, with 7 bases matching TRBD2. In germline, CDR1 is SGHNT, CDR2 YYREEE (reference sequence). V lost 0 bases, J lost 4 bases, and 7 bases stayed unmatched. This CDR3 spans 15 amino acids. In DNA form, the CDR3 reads TGTGCCAGCAGCTTGGCAGGTCGGGGGGAGTACGAGCAGTACTTC. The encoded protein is CASSLAGRGEYEQYF.

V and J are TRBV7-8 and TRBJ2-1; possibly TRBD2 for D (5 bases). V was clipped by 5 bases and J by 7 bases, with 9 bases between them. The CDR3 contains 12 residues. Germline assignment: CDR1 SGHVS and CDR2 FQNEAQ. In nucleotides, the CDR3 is TGTGCCAGCAGCCCCGGGGTTAATGAGCAGTTCTTC. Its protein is CASSPGVNEQFF.

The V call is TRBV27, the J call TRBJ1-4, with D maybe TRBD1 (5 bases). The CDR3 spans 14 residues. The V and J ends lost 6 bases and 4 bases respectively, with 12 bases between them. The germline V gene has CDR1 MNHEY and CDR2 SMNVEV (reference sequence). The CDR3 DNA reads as TGTGCCAGCAGGCGGACGGGACTTAATGAAAAACTGTTTTTT. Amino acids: CASRRTGLNEKLFF.

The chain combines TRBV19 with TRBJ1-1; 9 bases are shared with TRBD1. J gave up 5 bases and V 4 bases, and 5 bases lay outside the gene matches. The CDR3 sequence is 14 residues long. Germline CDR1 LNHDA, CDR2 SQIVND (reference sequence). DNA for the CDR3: TGTGCCAGTAGTACCCAGGGACAGGGTACTGAAGCTTTCTTT. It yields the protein CASSTQGQGTEAFF.

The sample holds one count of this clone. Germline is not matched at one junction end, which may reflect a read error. The chain's CDR3 is CASTDLIGLSF. CDR3 bases: TGTGCCAGCACCGACTTAATAGGACTCAGCTTC. The J gene is TRBJ2-7, the V gene TRBV7-9; TRBD2 might be the D (5 bases). The germline V gene has CDR1 SEHNR and CDR2 FQNEAQ (reference sequence). There are 11 residues in the CDR3.

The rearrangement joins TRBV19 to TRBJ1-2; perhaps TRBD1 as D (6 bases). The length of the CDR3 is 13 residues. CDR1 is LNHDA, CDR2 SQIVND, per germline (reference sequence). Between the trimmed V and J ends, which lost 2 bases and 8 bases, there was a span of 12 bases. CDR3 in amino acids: CASSIISGVGYTF. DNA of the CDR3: TGTGCCAGTAGTATAATTTCAGGGGTCGGCTACACCTTC.

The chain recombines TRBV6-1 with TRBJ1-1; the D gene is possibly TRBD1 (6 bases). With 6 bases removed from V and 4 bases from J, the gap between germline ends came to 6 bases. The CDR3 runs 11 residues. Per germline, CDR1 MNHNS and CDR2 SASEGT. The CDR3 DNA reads TGTGCCAGCAGACAGGGCACTGAAGCTTTCTTT. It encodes CASRQGTEAFF.

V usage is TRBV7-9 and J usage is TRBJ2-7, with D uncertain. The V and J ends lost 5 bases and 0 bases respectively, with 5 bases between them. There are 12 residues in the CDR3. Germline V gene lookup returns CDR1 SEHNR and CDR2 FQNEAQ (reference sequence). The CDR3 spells CASSVLSYEQYF. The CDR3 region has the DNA TGTGCCAGCAGCGTCCTCTCCTACGAGCAGTACTTC. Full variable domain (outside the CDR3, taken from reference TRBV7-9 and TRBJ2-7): DTGVSQNPRHKITKRGQNVTFRCDPISEHNRLYWYRQTLGQGPEFLTYFQNEAQLEKSRLLSDRFSAERPKGSFSTLEIQRTEQGDSAMYLCASSVLSYEQYFGPGTRLTVT.

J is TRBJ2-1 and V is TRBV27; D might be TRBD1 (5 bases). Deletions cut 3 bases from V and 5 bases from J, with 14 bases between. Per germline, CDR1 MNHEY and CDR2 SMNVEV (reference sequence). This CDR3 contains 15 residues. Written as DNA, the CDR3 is TGTGCCAGCAGTTTTCCCAGGGTGGGTCACAATGAGCAGTTCTTC. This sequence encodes CASSFPRVGHNEQFF.

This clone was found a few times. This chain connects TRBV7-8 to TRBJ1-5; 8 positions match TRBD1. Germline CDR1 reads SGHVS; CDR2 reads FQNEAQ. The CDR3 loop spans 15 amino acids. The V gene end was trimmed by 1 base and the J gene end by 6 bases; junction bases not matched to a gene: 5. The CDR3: CASSLGRTGFQPQHF. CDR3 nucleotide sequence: TGTGCCAGCAGCTTAGGACGGACAGGGTTTCAGCCCCAGCATTTT.

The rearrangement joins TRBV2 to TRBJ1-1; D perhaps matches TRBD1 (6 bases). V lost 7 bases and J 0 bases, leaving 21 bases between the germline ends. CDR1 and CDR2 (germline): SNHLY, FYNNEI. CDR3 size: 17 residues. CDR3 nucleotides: TGTGCCAGCAAGGGGGGGGGAAAAATCGCCTTGAACACTGAAGCTTTCTTT. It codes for CASKGGGKIALNTEAFF.

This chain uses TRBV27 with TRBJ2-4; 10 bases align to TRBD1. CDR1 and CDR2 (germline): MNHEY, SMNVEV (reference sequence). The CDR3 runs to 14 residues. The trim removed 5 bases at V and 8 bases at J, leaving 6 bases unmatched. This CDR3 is CASSLGQGGHIQYF. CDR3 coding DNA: TGTGCCAGCAGTCTAGGACAGGGGGGGCACATTCAGTACTTC.

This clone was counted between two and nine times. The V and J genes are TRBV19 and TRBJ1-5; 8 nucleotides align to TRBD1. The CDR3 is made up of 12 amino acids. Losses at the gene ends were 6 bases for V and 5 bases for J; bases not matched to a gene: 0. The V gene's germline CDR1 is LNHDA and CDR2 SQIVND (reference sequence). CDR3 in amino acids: CASRTGDQPQHF. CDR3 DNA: TGTGCCAGTAGGACAGGGGATCAGCCCCAGCATTTT. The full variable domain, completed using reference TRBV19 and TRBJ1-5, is DGGITQSPKYLFRKEGQNVTLSCEQNLNHDAMYWYRQDPGQGLRLIYYSQIVNDFQKGDIAEGYSVSREKKESFPLTVTSAQKNPTAFYLCASRTGDQPQHFGDGTRLSIL.